The clone carrying this T cell receptor (beta chain) was seen a handful of times. The antigen remains undetermined. The germline V gene encodes CDR1 SGHTA and CDR2 FQGTGA. The ends lost 5 bases at V and 2 bases at J; junction bases unmatched: 8. This CDR3 has 16 amino acids. The authors split each subset's genomic DNA evenly across several immunoSEQ plates. Data came from immunoSEQ multiplex PCR; TCRdb stores just in-frame clones and leaves some out. The sample includes fewer than 400,000 clones, roughly 70% of them seen just once. These data are taken from a study of shared clonotypes between healthy human individuals. Study findings and constraints: Limitation of the genetic and exposure-history diversity represented came from the few donors.

The chain carries TRBV7-3 and TRBJ2-5, with 10 positions matching TRBD2. The sequenced sample was memory CD4+ T cells sorted from blood. As to subset: CD45RA-negative fraction. This clonotype was obtained from a man aged 25-40 years in good health. CDR3 sequence: CASSAPSGRTQETQYF. The CDR3, as DNA: TGTGCCAGCAGCGCCCCTAGCGGGAGAACACAAGAGACCCAGTACTTC.